The 29 T cell receptor beta chains reported below all come from one sample, sequenced in a study of shared clonotypes between healthy human individuals (dated by TCRdb to about 2020). Receptor amplification or capture employed the immunoSEQ multiplex PCR assay. The table was pulled from immuneACCESS by TCRdb, which kept in-frame rearrangements only. Such tables lose some clones; where checked, under half of the loss comes from unresolved V genes, and the rest has no known cause. This sample has more than 1 million clones in its table, and approximately 80% of those were observed once. The ten largest clones take up under 0.6% of the sample. Sequencing used memory CD4+ T cells from PBMCs. The meaning of the sample's cell subset or site label: CD45RA-negative fraction. These receptors came from a man between 18 and 29 years old in good health. Some clones in this sample may be carry-over from other donors' samples.

The rearrangement joins TRBV11-2 to TRBJ2-2, with 11 bases that match TRBD1. This CDR3 is built from 14 residues. Losses at the gene ends were 5 bases for V and 7 bases for J; bases not matched to a gene: 3. The germline gives CDR1 SGHAT, CDR2 FQNNGV. CDR3 in amino acids: CASSRDRGYGELFF. As DNA, the CDR3 is TGTGCCAGCAGCCGGGACAGGGGGTACGGGGAGCTGTTTTTT. The full variable domain, completed using reference TRBV11-2 and TRBJ2-2, is EAGVAQSPRYKIIEKRQSVAFWCNPISGHATLYWYQQILGQGPKLLIQFQNNGVVDDSQLPKDRFSAERLKGVDSTLKIQPAKLEDSAVYLCASSRDRGYGELFFGEGSRLTVL.

The J gene is TRBJ1-2, the V gene TRBV28; the D gene is possibly TRBD1 (5 bases). Per the germline V gene, CDR1 is MDHEN and CDR2 is SYDVKM. The V end was cut by 2 bases, the J end by 4 bases, with 8 bases between. This CDR3 has 13 residues. The CDR3 here is CASSLGASYGYTF. CDR3 DNA: TGTGCCAGCAGTTTAGGGGCAAGCTATGGCTACACCTTC.

This CDR3 reads CASSPHEDTQYF. CDR3 coding DNA: TGTGCCAGCAGCCCCCACGAGGATACGCAGTATTTT. This chain connects TRBV9 to TRBJ2-3, with no clear D. From germline, CDR1 is SGDLS and CDR2 YYNGEE. Deletions cut 4 bases from V and 6 bases from J, with 9 bases between. The CDR3 is made up of 12 amino acids.

This clone was recorded a few times. The chain joins TRBV9 to TRBJ1-2, with 9 bases matching TRBD1. V shed 4 bases, J shed 5 bases, and the junction held 21 bases outside the gene matches. This CDR3 contains 19 residues. CDR1 SGDLS and CDR2 YYNGEE come from the germline V gene. The CDR3 coding sequence is TGTGCCAGCAGCCCCCGTATAGGGGGACAGGGCTTCGGGATATATGGCTACACCTTC. Its protein is CASSPRIGGQGFGIYGYTF. The whole variable domain, filled in from reference TRBV9 and TRBJ1-2, reads DSGVTQTPKHLITATGQRVTLRCSPRSGDLSVYWYQQSLDQGLQFLIQYYNGEERAKGNILERFSAQQFPDLHSELNLSSLELGDSALYFCASSPRIGGQGFGIYGYTFGSGTRLTVV.

A remark on this clone: A far larger clone is a single base away, which makes a read error likely. V gene TRBV6-1 combines with J gene TRBJ2-7; a possible D gene is TRBD1 (5 bases). This CDR3 has 13 amino acids. Germline assignment: CDR1 MNHNS and CDR2 SASEGT. V dropped 7 bases and J dropped 3 bases, with 13 bases sitting between them. Here the CDR3 DNA reads TGTGCCAGCAATGTCTCGGACAACTACGAGCAGTACTTC. Residues: CASNVSDNYEQYF.

This chain joins TRBV5-4 and TRBJ1-1; TRBD1 aligns across 10 bases. Germline V gene data show CDR1 as SGHNT and CDR2 as YYREEE (reference sequence). The CDR3 has 19 amino acids. The V and J ends lost 4 bases and 1 base, in that order; junction bases with no gene match: 16. This CDR3 is CASSLGGPMTGGRNTEAFF. The DNA of the CDR3 is TGTGCCAGCAGCCTTGGGGGACCGATGACAGGGGGCAGGAACACTGAAGCTTTCTTT.

The CDR3 reads CASSYGGTGTGELFF. The DNA for the CDR3 is TGTGCCAGCAGTTACGGTGGGACAGGCACCGGGGAGCTGTTTTTT. The genes are TRBV6-6 and TRBJ2-2, with TRBD1 identical over 8 bases. With V trimmed by 2 bases and J by 4 bases, 3 bases remained unmatched. This CDR3 comprises 15 residues. CDR1 MNHNY and CDR2 SVGAGI come from the germline V gene (reference sequence).

The J gene is TRBJ1-3, the V gene TRBV2; the D is unclear. The V and J ends lost 2 bases and 0 bases respectively, with 8 bases between them. Germline V gives CDR1 SNHLY, CDR2 FYNNEI. The CDR3 spans 15 residues. The CDR3 sequence: CASSEYVLSGNTIYF. Here the CDR3 DNA reads TGTGCCAGCAGTGAATATGTGCTCTCTGGAAACACCATATATTTT.

This clone was counted only a few times. J is TRBJ1-2 and V is TRBV18; 8 bases line up with TRBD1. Looked up from germline, CDR1 is KGHSH and CDR2 is LQKENI. This CDR3 region has 14 residues. The J segment lost 8 bases and the V segment lost 0 bases, leaving 5 bases of the junction unmatched. CDR3 loop: CASSPPDRVWGYTF. CDR3 bases: TGTGCCAGCTCACCACCGGACAGGGTATGGGGCTACACCTTC.

This clone was detected a few times. A read error may explain this, as a much larger clone is one base away. Other DNA sequences in the same sample also yield this CDR3. The J gene is TRBJ1-1, the V gene TRBV28, with 7 bases matching TRBD1. The length of the CDR3 is 14 residues. The trim removed 6 bases at V and 0 bases at J, leaving 4 bases unmatched. Germline V gene data show CDR1 as MDHEN and CDR2 as SYDVKM. In DNA form, the CDR3 reads TGTGCCAGCAGCTCGACAGGGATGAACACTGAAGCTTTCTTT. It yields the protein CASSSTGMNTEAFF.

This clone was detected ten times or more. Distinct nucleotide sequences in the sample also encode this CDR3. The CDR3 is CASSGGMNTEAFF. CDR3 DNA sequence: TGCGCCAGCAGCGGGGGGATGAACACTGAAGCTTTCTTT. The chain links TRBV10-2 to TRBJ1-1; TRBD1 might be the D (5 bases). Germline V gene data show CDR1 as WSHSY and CDR2 as SAAADI. The CDR3 runs to 13 residues. The ends were cut back, 6 bases at V and 0 bases at J, with 8 bases in the middle.

The J gene is TRBJ2-7, the V gene TRBV30; tentatively, D is TRBD1 (7 bases). With 3 bases removed from V and 6 bases from J, the gap between germline ends came to 18 bases. Per the germline V gene, CDR1 is GTSNPN and CDR2 is SVGIG (reference sequence). The CDR3 extends over 14 amino acids. The DNA of the CDR3 is TGTGCCTGGAGCAACAGGGGTAGGGGGGTCGAGCAGTACTTC. It encodes CAWSNRGRGVEQYF.

The chain links TRBV5-3 to TRBJ1-5; D is unresolved. TRBV5-3 is recorded as an ORF, its role being uncertain. CDR3 length: 13 amino acids. V was cut by 4 bases and J by 7 bases, with 12 bases left in between. Written as DNA, the CDR3 is TGTGCCAGAAGCCTGAGCGGGCGGCAGCCCCAGCATTTT. This sequence encodes CARSLSGRQPQHF.

The chain recombines TRBV18 with TRBJ2-5, with 8 bases aligning to TRBD1. Germline assignment: CDR1 KGHSH and CDR2 LQKENI. This CDR3 spans 12 amino acids. After removal of 4 bases from V and 5 bases from J, the junction contained 0 bases not matched to a gene. This CDR3 reads CASSHRGETQYF. CDR3 nucleotides: TGTGCCAGCTCACACAGGGGGGAGACCCAGTACTTC.

The V and J genes are TRBV19 and TRBJ2-1, with 9 bases fitting TRBD2. Germline CDR1 LNHDA, CDR2 SQIVND (reference sequence). CDR3 length: 15 amino acids. Trimming took 7 bases from V and 6 from J; bases not matched to a gene: 10. The CDR3, as DNA: TGTGCCAGTACCCCCGGGGCTAGCGGGGTCAATGAGCAGTTCTTC. It codes for CASTPGASGVNEQFF.

This clone was seen a handful of times. The rearrangement joins TRBV28 to TRBJ1-3, with 8 bases aligning to TRBD1. The length of the CDR3 is 14 residues. After removal of 11 bases from V and 0 bases from J, the junction contained 6 bases not matched to a gene. The germline V gene encodes CDR1 MDHEN and CDR2 SYDVKM. The CDR3 loop is CAVMDRDSGNTIYF. CDR3 nucleotide sequence: TGTGCCGTAATGGACAGGGACTCTGGAAACACCATATATTTT.

CDR3: CASSPSRTADEQYF. DNA of the CDR3: TGTGCCAGCTCACCCTCTCGGACCGCGGACGAGCAGTACTTC. V gene TRBV18 combines with J gene TRBJ2-7; no clear D gene. With 3 bases removed from V and 5 bases from J, the gap between germline ends came to 14 bases. This CDR3 is 14 amino acids long. CDR1 is KGHSH, CDR2 LQKENI, per germline.

J is TRBJ2-1 and V is TRBV9, with TRBD1 matching 7 bases. Per germline, CDR1 SGDLS and CDR2 YYNGEE. Trimming at V came to 3 bases and at J to 9 bases, leaving 12 bases not matched to a gene. There are 15 residues in the CDR3. CDR3 DNA: TGTGCCAGCAGCGAAGACCCGACAGGGTTCGGTGAGCAGTTCTTC. Translating gives CASSEDPTGFGEQFF.

The V call is TRBV9, the J call TRBJ2-2; 8 positions match TRBD1. The trim removed 1 base at V and 5 bases at J, leaving 4 bases unmatched. CDR3 length: 15 residues. Germline V lookup: CDR1 SGDLS, CDR2 YYNGEE. The CDR3 loop reads CASSVQGALTGELFF. DNA for the CDR3: TGTGCCAGCAGCGTACAGGGGGCGCTTACCGGGGAGCTGTTTTTT.

The J gene is TRBJ1-2, the V gene TRBV29-1; TRBD1 might be the D (5 bases). This CDR3 has 13 residues. The V end was cut by 4 bases, the J end by 8 bases, with 17 bases between. Germline V gives CDR1 SQVTM, CDR2 ANQGSEA. CDR3 loop: CSVGWFGGIGYTF. The CDR3 DNA sequence: TGCAGCGTTGGATGGTTCGGGGGGATCGGCTACACCTTC. Looking up the rest from reference TRBV29-1 and TRBJ1-2 gives the full variable domain: SAVISQKPSRDICQRGTSLTIQCQVDSQVTMMFWYRQQPGQSLTLIATANQGSEATYESGFVIDKFPISRPNLTFSTLTVSNMSPEDSSIYLCSVGWFGGIGYTFGSGTRLTVV.

A few counts support this clone. V usage is TRBV5-1 and J usage is TRBJ1-2, with D uncertain. The CDR3 consists of 15 residues. CDR1 and CDR2 from the germline V gene are SGHRS and YFSETQ. V gave up 4 bases and J gave up 5 bases, with 18 bases separating them. In DNA, the CDR3 is TGCGCCAGCAGCCCCTCCGGGCCTGGACCTTATGGCTACACCTTC. Encoded protein: CASSPSGPGPYGYTF.

This sequence joins TRBV9 and TRBJ2-1, with TRBD2 matching over 10 bases. The CDR3 covers 15 residues. From germline, CDR1 is SGDLS and CDR2 YYNGEE. V shed 0 bases, J shed 7 bases, and the junction held 4 bases outside the gene matches. The CDR3 protein is CASSVDPSGSNEQFF. CDR3 coding DNA: TGTGCCAGCAGCGTAGACCCTAGCGGGAGTAATGAGCAGTTCTTC.

The chain couples TRBV10-3 to TRBJ2-7, with 9 bases identical to TRBD1. CDR1 ENHRY and CDR2 SYGVKD come from the germline V gene. The V gene end was trimmed by 6 bases and the J gene end by 4 bases; junction bases not matched to a gene: 22. The CDR3 totals 19 residues. CDR3 nucleotides: TGTGCCATCAGGCGACACCCGGGACAGGGTTCTCGGAGGGGATACGAGCAGTACTTC. The encoded protein is CAIRRHPGQGSRRGYEQYF.

As to this clone: The sample holds other DNA sequences that translate to the same CDR3. The J gene is TRBJ1-5, the V gene TRBV11-2; D is unresolved. V was pared by 2 bases and J by 1 base, with 6 bases between. Looked up from germline, CDR1 is SGHAT and CDR2 is FQNNGV. The CDR3 covers 14 residues. The CDR3 protein is CASSLTGSNQPQHF. CDR3 DNA sequence: TGTGCCAGCAGCTTAACTGGAAGCAATCAGCCCCAGCATTTT.

V is TRBV7-8 and J is TRBJ2-2; D may be TRBD2 (5 bases). Per the germline V gene, CDR1 is SGHVS and CDR2 is FQNEAQ. Trimming removed 7 bases at V and 0 bases at J, with 15 bases between. CDR3 length equals 16 residues. CDR3 bases: TGTGCCAGCACCCCGTTTCGGGGTTCGAACACCGGGGAGCTGTTTTTT. Its protein is CASTPFRGSNTGELFF.

A single count supports this clone. This chain connects TRBV6-5 to TRBJ2-7; possible D gene TRBD1, 6 bases. V was trimmed by 6 bases and J by 6 bases, leaving 21 bases between them. CDR1 and CDR2 (germline): MNHEY, SVGAGI. This CDR3 region has 15 residues. Here the CDR3 DNA reads TGTGCCAGCAGCCCCTTAGGAGTGGTCAGGGGCGAGCAGTACTTC. The encoded protein is CASSPLGVVRGEQYF.

The chain is built from TRBV5-1 and TRBJ2-5; a weak D match, TRBD1 (5 bases). This CDR3 has 14 residues. Germline V gives CDR1 SGHRS, CDR2 YFSETQ. Trimming shortened V by 1 base and J by 5 bases, and 12 bases separated the two germline ends. The CDR3 region is CASSLFQGTETQYF. The CDR3 nucleotides are TGCGCCAGCAGCTTGTTTCAGGGTACGGAGACCCAGTACTTC.

The rearrangement uses TRBV30 and TRBJ2-7, with 7 nucleotides matching TRBD1. V lost 1 base to trimming and J lost 6 bases; unmatched junction nucleotides: 3. CDR3 length equals 12 residues. Germline V lookup: CDR1 GTSNPN, CDR2 SVGIG (reference sequence). The CDR3 DNA follows: TGTGCCTGGAGTGAACAGGGGCTCGAGCAGTACTTC. Translating it yields CAWSEQGLEQYF.

V and J are TRBV28 and TRBJ2-7; 11 bases align to TRBD1. The ends lost 6 bases at V and 7 bases at J; junction bases unmatched: 14. Per germline, CDR1 MDHEN and CDR2 SYDVKM. The CDR3 is 16 amino acids. CDR3: CASRLNRDRGAGEQYF. DNA of the CDR3: TGTGCCAGCAGACTGAACCGGGACAGGGGGGCCGGGGAGCAGTACTTC. Full variable domain (outside the CDR3, taken from reference TRBV28 and TRBJ2-7): DVKVTQSSRYLVKRTGEKVFLECVQDMDHENMFWYRQDPGLGLRLIYFSYDVKMKEKGDIPEGYSVSREKKERFSLILESASTNQTSMYLCASRLNRDRGAGEQYFGPGTRLTVT.